The following is a T cell receptor beta chain sequence with its context. What it binds is unknown. This beta chain appears as a stray read in a library generated for alpha chains; its size is not informative. Time point here: sample taken at primary tumor resection. TCRdb ran MiXCR on the 5' RACE reads and lists one entry per CDR3 protein. The sample comprises approximately 18,000 distinct CDR3 sequences, approximately 9.6% of which are singletons, and about 22% rests with the top ten. This entry comes from a study of spatial heterogeneity in lung cancer. The study's findings and limits: Counts that tracked tumor mutation counts were those of expanded intratumoral alpha and beta TCRs.

This sample comprised lung tumor tissue, obtained at surgery. The origin of this receptor is a female donor with early-stage non-small cell lung cancer.

The CDR3 protein is CASSLGFWGRGNEQFF. DNA for the CDR3: TGTGCCAGCAGCTTAGGTTTTTGGGGGCGCGGGAATGAGCAGTTCTTC. The chain joins TRBV7-9 to TRBJ2-1, with TRBD1 as a possible D gene (6 bases). The germline CDR1 and CDR2 sequences are SEHNR and FQNEAQ (reference sequence). V lost 1 base to trimming and J lost 7 bases, with 17 bases between them. CDR3 length: 16 amino acids.